The 28 T cell receptor beta chains presented below share a single source sample, sequenced in a study of vaccination effects on CD4 cells after COVID-19. Produced via immunoSEQ multiplex PCR; TCRdb's table is partial and in-frame only. The table shows 57,000 or so clones, with around four fifths occurring only once. Antigens of these TCRs are unknown. Subsequent to a culture period of more than 9 days, CD4+ T cells were isolated. Participants completed two doses of the BNT162b2 or mRNA-1273 vaccine. This specimen consisted of CD4+ T cells from PBMCs cultured without peptide, obtained after COVID-19 vaccination. These receptors all come from a human donor who received a COVID-19 vaccine.

The chain recombines TRBV5-1 with TRBJ1-1; maybe TRBD1 (5 bases). The CDR3 sequence is 13 residues long. Trimming shortened V by 4 bases and J by 5 bases, and 12 bases separated the two germline ends. Per the germline V gene, CDR1 is SGHRS and CDR2 is YFSETQ. The CDR3 coding sequence is TGCGCCAGCAGCGGGGGAGGGAAAACTGAAGCTTTCTTT. Translation: CASSGGGKTEAFF.

The V call is TRBV6-6, the J call TRBJ1-2; TRBD1 matches at 7 bases. J lost 4 bases, V lost 6 bases, and 5 bases had no gene match. This CDR3 is built from 13 residues. The germline V gene encodes CDR1 MNHNY and CDR2 SVGAGI (reference sequence). CDR3 in DNA: TGTGCCAGCAGAGAGGGGGCTGCCTATGGCTACACCTTC. Translating gives CASREGAAYGYTF.

The chain combines TRBV6-5 with TRBJ2-2; 9 bases map to TRBD1. CDR3 length: 15 residues. Trimming cost V 7 bases and J 2 bases; bases outside gene matches: 5. The V gene's germline CDR1 is MNHEY and CDR2 SVGAGI. The CDR3 is CASKRQGENTGELFF. The DNA of the CDR3 is TGTGCCAGCAAGAGACAGGGGGAAAACACCGGGGAGCTGTTTTTT.

The chain carries TRBV6-5 and TRBJ1-4; perhaps TRBD1 as D (5 bases). Looked up from germline, CDR1 is MNHEY and CDR2 is SVGAGI. The CDR3 runs to 15 residues. V lost 6 bases and J 4 bases, leaving 15 bases between the germline ends. The CDR3 bases are TGTGCCAGCAGGACCTTAGGGACCCTTAATGAAAAACTGTTTTTT. Translating gives CASRTLGTLNEKLFF.

The chain joins TRBV7-8 to TRBJ2-1; 7 bases are shared with TRBD1. Per the germline V gene, CDR1 is SGHVS and CDR2 is FQNEAQ. With V trimmed by 5 bases and J by 7 bases, 5 bases remained unmatched. This CDR3 contains 13 residues. The CDR3 protein is CASSPGTVNEQFF. Written as DNA, the CDR3 is TGTGCCAGCAGCCCAGGGACAGTTAATGAGCAGTTCTTC.

The chain links TRBV4-1 to TRBJ1-6; no reliable D call. With 5 bases removed from V and 5 bases from J, the gap between germline ends came to 10 bases. The germline gives CDR1 MGHRA, CDR2 YSYEKL. The CDR3 extends over 14 amino acids. CDR3 in DNA: TGCGCCAGCAGCGCGAGGTCAGATAATTCACCCCTCCACTTT. Translating gives CASSARSDNSPLHF.

The V gene is TRBV15, the J gene TRBJ2-5; D gene unclear. The CDR3 is made up of 14 amino acids. V lost 7 bases and J lost 4, with 16 bases in between. Germline V gene lookup returns CDR1 LNHNV and CDR2 YYDKDF (reference sequence). The CDR3 DNA reads TGTGCCACCAAGGGCGGCGGCTGGGGAGAGACCCAGTACTTC. Translation: CATKGGGWGETQYF.

The genes are TRBV30 and TRBJ1-2, with 9 bases identical to TRBD1. Unmatched junction bases numbered 6, after V lost 4 bases and J lost 6 bases. This CDR3 has 13 amino acids. The V gene's germline CDR1 is GTSNPN and CDR2 SVGIG (reference sequence). This CDR3 reads CAWTPGTGNGYTF. CDR3 bases: TGTGCCTGGACGCCCGGGACAGGGAATGGCTACACCTTC.

This clone has a handful of counts. This chain connects TRBV7-9 to TRBJ1-2, with TRBD1 matching 11 bases. The CDR3 consists of 13 residues. Germline-derived CDR1 and CDR2 are SEHNR and FQNEAQ (reference sequence). V dropped 2 bases and J dropped 13; count of bases not matched to a gene: 6. In DNA form, the CDR3 reads TGTGCCAGCAGCTTAAGGGACAGGGGGATACGCACCTTC. Its translation is CASSLRDRGIRTF.

The chain employs TRBV3-1 (or the pseudogene TRBV3-2) and TRBJ2-3; D is possibly TRBD2 (6 bases). The germline gives CDR1 LGHDT, CDR2 YNNKEL (reference sequence). The V end was cut by 4 bases, the J end by 0 bases, with 20 bases between. The CDR3 runs 18 residues. The CDR3 spells CASSLNGGKISSTDTQYF. The CDR3 coding sequence is TGTGCCAGCAGCCTGAATGGCGGGAAGATATCTAGCACAGATACGCAGTATTTT.

The chain has TRBV12-5 and TRBJ2-1; TRBD2 matches at 9 bases. CDR3 size: 16 residues. The trim removed 0 bases at V and 4 bases at J, leaving 4 bases unmatched. Germline CDR1 is LGHNT and CDR2 is FRNRAP. The CDR3 nucleotides are TGTGCTAGTGGTTTGGTCCTAGCGGGACCTTACAATGAGCAGTTCTTC. Encoded protein: CASGLVLAGPYNEQFF.

The rearrangement links TRBV6-6 to TRBJ2-7; TRBD2 is a possible D gene (6 bases). Germline CDR1 is MNHNY and CDR2 is SVGAGI (reference sequence). This CDR3 is 13 amino acids long. V lost 4 bases to trimming and J lost 3 bases, with 10 bases between them. The CDR3 DNA sequence: TGTGCCAGCAGTTTAAGACTAGGCTACGAGCAGTACTTC. Amino acids: CASSLRLGYEQYF.

V usage is TRBV5-4 and J usage is TRBJ1-1; no clear D. The CDR3 contains 15 residues. With 4 bases removed from V and 1 base from J, the gap between germline ends came to 14 bases. Germline V gives CDR1 SGHNT, CDR2 YYREEE (reference sequence). The CDR3 DNA sequence: TGTGCCAGCAGCGCCACCCTGGACCCGAACACTGAAGCTTTCTTT. It specifies CASSATLDPNTEAFF. The full variable domain, completed using reference TRBV5-4 and TRBJ1-1, is ETGVTQSPTHLIKTRGQQVTLRCSSQSGHNTVSWYQQALGQGPQFIFQYYREEENGRGNFPPRFSGLQFPNYSSELNVNALELDDSALYLCASSATLDPNTEAFFGQGTRLTVV.

The rearrangement joins TRBV5-5 to TRBJ2-7; the match to TRBD1 covers 12 bases. Per the germline V gene, CDR1 is SGHKS and CDR2 is YYEKEE (reference sequence). Trimming took 4 bases from V and 3 from J; bases not matched to a gene: 11. The CDR3 totals 17 residues. CDR3 protein: CASSITGTGGAYYEQYF. The CDR3 DNA reads as TGTGCCAGCAGCATAACCGGGACAGGGGGCGCATACTACGAGCAGTACTTC.

The chain employs TRBV19 and TRBJ1-6, with 7 nucleotides matching TRBD1. In germline, CDR1 is LNHDA, CDR2 SQIVND (reference sequence). The CDR3 is 13 amino acids. After removal of 7 bases from V and 9 bases from J, the junction contained 6 bases not matched to a gene. Here the CDR3 reads CASINRGGSPLHF. Written as DNA, the CDR3 is TGTGCCAGTATCAACAGGGGAGGTTCACCCCTCCACTTT.

The chain has TRBV10-3 and TRBJ2-7, with a tentative D call TRBD1 (6 bases). V lost 0 bases, J lost 6 bases, and 18 bases lay in between. Germline CDR1 is ENHRY and CDR2 is SYGVKD. The CDR3 runs 16 residues. This chain's CDR3 is CAISESGHQRGREQYF. The CDR3 bases are TGTGCCATCAGTGAGTCGGGACATCAAAGGGGTCGCGAGCAGTACTTC.

There are a few counts of this clone. The chain joins TRBV29-1 to TRBJ2-2; D unclear. Trimming took 4 bases from V and 5 from J, leaving 8 bases between them. The CDR3 covers 12 residues. CDR1 and CDR2 (germline): SQVTM, ANQGSEA. CDR3 DNA sequence: TGCAGCGTTGCGCGAAGGACCGGGGAGCTGTTTTTT. This gives the protein CSVARRTGELFF.

V gene TRBV5-1 combines with J gene TRBJ1-1; D remains unclear. The CDR3 is 15 amino acids. From germline, CDR1 is SGHRS and CDR2 YFSETQ. V was pared by 0 bases and J by 2 bases, with 11 bases between. The CDR3 loop is CASSLEQTFNTEAFF. The DNA for the CDR3 is TGCGCCAGCAGCTTGGAGCAGACTTTTAACACTGAAGCTTTCTTT.

The chain is built from TRBV9 and TRBJ2-3, with 13 bases aligning to TRBD2. Trimming took 0 bases from V and 6 from J; bases not matched to a gene: 4. From germline, CDR1 is SGDLS and CDR2 YYNGEE. The CDR3 extends over 16 amino acids. CDR3: CASSVAGLAGVDTQYF. CDR3 in DNA: TGTGCCAGCAGCGTAGCAGGACTAGCGGGAGTGGATACGCAGTATTTT.

The chain links TRBV3-1 (or the pseudogene TRBV3-2) to TRBJ2-5; D perhaps matches TRBD2 (5 bases). Looked up from germline, CDR1 is LGHDT and CDR2 is YNNKEL (reference sequence). The CDR3 consists of 14 residues. The V gene lost 1 base and the J gene lost 4 bases, with 10 bases spanning the gap. CDR3 in DNA: TGTGCCAGCAGCCAAGGAACTAGGATAGAGACCCAGTACTTC. Residues: CASSQGTRIETQYF.

The rearrangement joins TRBV6-5 to TRBJ2-7, with no clear D. The V end was cut by 8 bases, the J end by 1 base, with 18 bases between. There are 15 residues in the CDR3. The germline CDR1 and CDR2 sequences are MNHEY and SVGAGI. CDR3 sequence (DNA): TGTGCCAGCGCTAGAGACCTTGGGCAGTCCTACGAGCAGTACTTC. Protein product: CASARDLGQSYEQYF.

The chain links TRBV18 to TRBJ2-2; 7 nucleotides match TRBD1. Germline V gene sequence: CDR1 KGHSH, CDR2 LQKENI. CDR3 length: 16 amino acids. V shed 6 bases, J shed 1 base, and the junction held 8 bases outside the gene matches. CDR3 in amino acids: CASSPRQGGNTGELFF. DNA of the CDR3: TGTGCCAGCTCCCCCAGACAGGGCGGGAACACCGGGGAGCTGTTTTTT.

The chain uses TRBV11-2 and TRBJ2-1; the D gene is possibly TRBD1 (5 bases). Germline assignment: CDR1 SGHAT and CDR2 FQNNGV. This CDR3 has 14 amino acids. V was cut by 1 base and J by 15 bases, with 19 bases left in between. The CDR3 region is CASSLGGSSIGAFF. As DNA, the CDR3 is TGTGCCAGCAGCTTAGGGGGCAGTTCTATTGGGGCGTTCTTC.

V usage is TRBV5-1 and J usage is TRBJ2-1; D unclear. The CDR3 is 14 amino acids. The ends were cut back, 4 bases at V and 5 bases at J, with 13 bases in the middle. Germline values: CDR1 SGHRS, CDR2 YFSETQ. The CDR3 nucleotides read TGCGCCAGCAGCGTACGTATCCCGAACAATGAGCAGTTCTTC. Residues: CASSVRIPNNEQFF.

V is TRBV7-3 and J is TRBJ2-1; a possible D gene is TRBD2 (5 bases). Germline assignment: CDR1 SGHTA and CDR2 FQGTGA. The length of the CDR3 is 16 residues. Trimming shortened V by 5 bases and J by 7 bases, and 21 bases separated the two germline ends. The CDR3 spells CASSPGTGSGGNEQFF. In nucleotides, the CDR3 is TGTGCCAGCAGCCCGGGTACCGGGTCCGGCGGGAATGAGCAGTTCTTC. Combining the CDR3 with reference TRBV7-3 and TRBJ2-1 gives the whole variable domain GAGVSQTPSNKVTEKGKYVELRCDPISGHTALYWYRQSLGQGPEFLIYFQGTGAADDSGLPNDRFFAVRPEGSVSTLKIQRTERGDSAVYLCASSPGTGSGGNEQFFGPGTRLTVL.

The V and J genes are TRBV11-2 and TRBJ1-2; no clear D gene. CDR1 is SGHAT, CDR2 FQNNGV, per germline. This CDR3 comprises 14 residues. Trimming left V 0 bases short and J 12 bases short, with 17 bases between. Here the CDR3 DNA reads TGTGCCAGCAGCTTAGATCTGGGCAGGACCCCTAACACCTTC. This codes for CASSLDLGRTPNTF.

The gene calls are TRBV6-5 and TRBJ2-7; the D gene is possibly TRBD1 (5 bases). Trimming took 2 bases from V and 2 from J, leaving 10 bases between them. Germline V lookup: CDR1 MNHEY, CDR2 SVGAGI. The CDR3 sequence is 14 residues long. The CDR3 here is CASSYQGAPYEQYF. The CDR3 coding sequence is TGTGCCAGCAGTTACCAAGGGGCCCCCTACGAGCAGTACTTC.

The chain recombines TRBV3-1 (or the pseudogene TRBV3-2) with TRBJ1-2, with 9 bases aligning to TRBD1. J lost 9 bases, V lost 3 bases, and 8 bases had no gene match. The germline V gene encodes CDR1 LGHDT and CDR2 YNNKEL (reference sequence). The CDR3 sequence is 14 residues long. In DNA form, the CDR3 reads TGTGCCAGCAGCCAGGACCAAGGACAGGGGAGCTACACCTTC. This translates into CASSQDQGQGSYTF.